The 10 T cell receptor beta chains in this list originate from one sample, sequenced in a study of T-cell reconstitution after alpha-beta-depleted transplantation in children. Unique molecular identifiers featured in how the TCRbeta library was prepared. Each CDR3 protein gets one entry after TCRdb re-called the PCR reads with MiXCR. The sample holds 190,000 or so distinct CDR3 sequences; around 7% are singletons and the top ten take 3% to 3.5%. The sequenced sample was PBMCs from the stem cell graft donor, obtained from the stem cell graft. The receptors stem from a human donor who donated a stem cell graft to a child with Wiskott-Aldrich syndrome.

In its sample, this clonotype was seen many times. The chain links TRBV29-1 to TRBJ2-2, with 10 bases matching TRBD1. V shed 6 bases and J 7 bases; nucleotides not matched to a gene: 14. The germline V gene has CDR1 SQVTM and CDR2 ANQGSEA. This CDR3 is 16 amino acids long. The CDR3 region is CSVQTTDRGRGGELFF. CDR3 bases: TGCAGCGTCCAAACTACCGACAGGGGGCGCGGCGGGGAGCTGTTTTTT.

This clonotype was detected ten times or more. The chain couples TRBV7-2 to TRBJ1-6; D unclear. Germline CDR1 SGHTA, CDR2 FQGNSA. The CDR3 spans 15 residues. V dropped 5 bases and J dropped 6 bases, with 14 bases sitting between them. CDR3 amino acids: CASSQDGGGNSPLHF. DNA for the CDR3: TGTGCCAGCAGCCAGGACGGTGGAGGTAATTCACCCCTCCACTTT.

This clonotype was counted at least ten times. The chain employs TRBV3-1 and TRBJ1-2; D is uncertain. Germline CDR1 and CDR2: LGHDT and YNNKEL (reference sequence). The ends were cut back, 0 bases at V and 8 bases at J, with 13 bases in the middle. The CDR3 sequence is 14 residues long. The CDR3 DNA reads as TGTGCCAGCAGCCAAGATTTGCGTTATCGGGGCTACACCTTC. This codes for CASSQDLRYRGYTF.

This clonotype was counted many times. The V and J genes are TRBV3-1 and TRBJ1-4; D is possibly TRBD1 (5 bases). This CDR3 contains 16 residues. Germline lookup yields CDR1 LGHDT and CDR2 YNNKEL (reference sequence). V was shortened by 2 bases and J by 4 bases, with 14 bases between the two germline ends. The CDR3 bases are TGTGCCAGCAGCCAATCTGACAGTGGCATTAATGAAAAACTGTTTTTT. Its protein is CASSQSDSGINEKLFF.

V is TRBV12-3 or TRBV12-4 and J is TRBJ2-5, with D tentatively TRBD2 (6 bases). The CDR3 loop spans 15 amino acids. Trimming pared 7 bases from V and 3 bases from J, leaving 18 bases between. This CDR3 is CASTLLGGSKETQYF. DNA for the CDR3: TGTGCCAGCACCCTTCTAGGAGGGAGTAAAGAGACCCAGTACTTC.

This clonotype was seen only a few times. V is TRBV12-3 or TRBV12-4 and J is TRBJ1-5; TRBD1 agrees at 8 bases. The CDR3 length is 15 residues. Trimming cost V 5 bases and J 3 bases; bases outside gene matches: 6. The CDR3 DNA reads as TGTGCCAGCAGTACAGGACAGGGACTCAATCAGCCCCAGCATTTT. This encodes CASSTGQGLNQPQHF.

The V call is TRBV14, the J call TRBJ2-3; no reliable D call. Trimming cost V 1 base and J 8 bases, with 4 bases left between them. The CDR3 covers 11 residues. Germline CDR1 reads SGHDN; CDR2 reads FVKESK. DNA of the CDR3: TGTGCCAGCAGCCAAGTTGCTACGCAGTATTTT. Protein product: CASSQVATQYF.

This clonotype was detected ten times or more. This chain connects TRBV6-5 to TRBJ1-1, with D possibly matching TRBD1 (6 bases). The CDR3 spans 13 residues. Germline V lookup: CDR1 MNHEY, CDR2 SVGAGI. V lost 7 bases to trimming and J lost 2 bases, with 11 bases between them. The CDR3 DNA is TGTGCCAGCACCTCGACAGGTAACACTGAAGCTTTCTTT. This encodes CASTSTGNTEAFF.

The sample holds many counts of this clonotype. V and J are TRBV6-1 and TRBJ2-4; the D call may be TRBD1 or TRBD2 (5 bases each). The CDR3 totals 14 residues. Looked up from germline, CDR1 is MNHNS and CDR2 is SASEGT. Deletions cut 5 bases from V and 6 bases from J, with 14 bases between. The CDR3 spells CASSKTEAGNIQYF. For the CDR3, the DNA is TGTGCCAGCAGTAAGACAGAGGCGGGAAACATTCAGTACTTC.

The CDR3 loop reads CSVEAGGLASAGELFF. The CDR3 DNA is TGCAGCGTTGAAGCGGGGGGACTAGCGTCCGCTGGGGAGCTGTTTTTT. The V and J genes are TRBV29-1 and TRBJ2-2; 10 bases match TRBD2. The germline V gene has CDR1 SQVTM and CDR2 ANQGSEA. This CDR3 spans 16 amino acids. The trim removed 1 base at V and 8 bases at J, leaving 10 bases unmatched.